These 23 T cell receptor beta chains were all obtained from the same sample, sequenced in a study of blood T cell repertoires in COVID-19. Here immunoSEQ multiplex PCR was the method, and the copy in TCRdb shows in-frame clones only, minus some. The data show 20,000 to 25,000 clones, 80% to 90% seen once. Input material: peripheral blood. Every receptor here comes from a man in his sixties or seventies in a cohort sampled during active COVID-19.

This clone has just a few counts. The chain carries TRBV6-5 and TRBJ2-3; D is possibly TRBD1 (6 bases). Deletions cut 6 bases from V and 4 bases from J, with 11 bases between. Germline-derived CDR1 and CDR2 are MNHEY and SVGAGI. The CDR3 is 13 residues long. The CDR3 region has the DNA TGTGCCAGCAGGACAGGATTTCCAGATACGCAGTATTTT. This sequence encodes CASRTGFPDTQYF.

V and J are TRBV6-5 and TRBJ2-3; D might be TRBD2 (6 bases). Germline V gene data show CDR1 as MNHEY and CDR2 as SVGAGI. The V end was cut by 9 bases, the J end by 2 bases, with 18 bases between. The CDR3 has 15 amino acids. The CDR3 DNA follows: TGTGCCAGTCGGGAGAGCCGGCACTTCACAGATACGCAGTATTTT. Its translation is CASRESRHFTDTQYF.

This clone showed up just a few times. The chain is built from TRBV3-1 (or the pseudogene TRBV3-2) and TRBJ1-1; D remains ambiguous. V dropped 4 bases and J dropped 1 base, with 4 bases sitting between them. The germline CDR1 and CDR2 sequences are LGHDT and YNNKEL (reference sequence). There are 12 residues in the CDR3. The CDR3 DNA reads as TGTGCCAGCAGCCGCGGGAACACTGAAGCTTTCTTT. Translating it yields CASSRGNTEAFF.

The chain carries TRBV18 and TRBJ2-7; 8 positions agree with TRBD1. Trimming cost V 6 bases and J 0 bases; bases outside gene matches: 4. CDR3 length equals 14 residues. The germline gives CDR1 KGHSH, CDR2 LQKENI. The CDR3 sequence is CASSDRESSYEQYF. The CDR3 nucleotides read TGTGCCAGCTCGGACAGGGAGAGCTCCTACGAGCAGTACTTC.

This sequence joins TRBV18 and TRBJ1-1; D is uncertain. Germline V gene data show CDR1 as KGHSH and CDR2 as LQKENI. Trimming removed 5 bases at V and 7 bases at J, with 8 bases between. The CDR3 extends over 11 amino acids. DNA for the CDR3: TGTGCCAGCTCAACAGTGAATGAAGCTTTCTTT. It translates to CASSTVNEAFF.

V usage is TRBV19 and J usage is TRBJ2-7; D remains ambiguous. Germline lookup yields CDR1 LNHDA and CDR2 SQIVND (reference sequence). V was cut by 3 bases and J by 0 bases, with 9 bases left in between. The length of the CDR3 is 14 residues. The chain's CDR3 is CASSIGGRSYEQYF. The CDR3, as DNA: TGTGCCAGTAGTATCGGCGGCCGCTCCTACGAGCAGTACTTC.

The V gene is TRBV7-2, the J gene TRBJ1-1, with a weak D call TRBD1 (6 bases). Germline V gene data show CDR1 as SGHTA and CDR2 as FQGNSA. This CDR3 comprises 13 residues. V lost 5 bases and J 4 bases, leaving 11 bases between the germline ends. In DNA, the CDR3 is TGTGCCAGCAGCCAAGGACAGCGCACTGAAGCTTTCTTT. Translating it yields CASSQGQRTEAFF.

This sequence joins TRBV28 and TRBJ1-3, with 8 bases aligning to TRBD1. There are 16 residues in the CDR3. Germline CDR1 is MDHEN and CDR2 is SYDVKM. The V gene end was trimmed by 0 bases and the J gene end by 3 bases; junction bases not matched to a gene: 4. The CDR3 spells CASSLWGRGLGNTIYF. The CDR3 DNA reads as TGTGCCAGCAGTTTATGGGGCAGGGGGCTTGGAAACACCATATATTTT.

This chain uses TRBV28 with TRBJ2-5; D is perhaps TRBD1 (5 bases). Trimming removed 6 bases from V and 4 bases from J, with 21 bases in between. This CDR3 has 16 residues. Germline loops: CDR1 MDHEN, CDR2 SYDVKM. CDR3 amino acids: CASRSPGRGGRETQYF. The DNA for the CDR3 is TGTGCCAGCAGGTCCCCTGGAAGGGGCGGTCGAGAGACCCAGTACTTC. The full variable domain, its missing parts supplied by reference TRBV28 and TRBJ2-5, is DVKVTQSSRYLVKRTGEKVFLECVQDMDHENMFWYRQDPGLGLRLIYFSYDVKMKEKGDIPEGYSVSREKKERFSLILESASTNQTSMYLCASRSPGRGGRETQYFGPGTRLLVL.

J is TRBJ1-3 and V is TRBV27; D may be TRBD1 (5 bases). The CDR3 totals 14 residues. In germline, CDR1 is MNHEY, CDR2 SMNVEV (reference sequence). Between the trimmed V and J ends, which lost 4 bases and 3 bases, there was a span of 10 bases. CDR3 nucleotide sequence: TGTGCCAGCAGTTCCCAGGGCTATGGAAACACCATATATTTT. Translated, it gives CASSSQGYGNTIYF.

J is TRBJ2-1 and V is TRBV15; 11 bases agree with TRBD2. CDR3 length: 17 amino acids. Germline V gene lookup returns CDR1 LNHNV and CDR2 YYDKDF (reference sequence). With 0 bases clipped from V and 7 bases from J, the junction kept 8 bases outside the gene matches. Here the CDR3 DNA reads TGTGCCACCAGCAGAGATCGTGCTACTAGCGGGAGAAATGAGCAGTTCTTC. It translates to CATSRDRATSGRNEQFF.

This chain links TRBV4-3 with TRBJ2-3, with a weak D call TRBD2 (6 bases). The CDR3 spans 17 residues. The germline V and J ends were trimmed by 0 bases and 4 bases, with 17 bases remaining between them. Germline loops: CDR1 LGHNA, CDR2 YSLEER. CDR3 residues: CASSQDGGAGPADTQYF. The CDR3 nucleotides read TGCGCCAGCAGCCAAGATGGCGGGGCAGGGCCAGCAGATACGCAGTATTTT.

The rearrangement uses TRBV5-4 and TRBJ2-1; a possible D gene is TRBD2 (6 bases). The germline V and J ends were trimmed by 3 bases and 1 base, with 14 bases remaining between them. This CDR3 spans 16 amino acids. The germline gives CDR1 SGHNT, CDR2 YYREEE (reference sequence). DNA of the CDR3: TGTGCCAGCAGCTGGGGACTCCGCAAATCCTACAATGAGCAGTTCTTC. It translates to CASSWGLRKSYNEQFF.

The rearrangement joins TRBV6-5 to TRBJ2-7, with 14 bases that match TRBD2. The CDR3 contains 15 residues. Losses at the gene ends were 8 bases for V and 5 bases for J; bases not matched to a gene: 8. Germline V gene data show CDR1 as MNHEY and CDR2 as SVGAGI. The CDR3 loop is CASGRLAGGRDEQYF. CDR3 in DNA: TGTGCCAGCGGACGACTAGCGGGAGGGCGGGACGAGCAGTACTTC.

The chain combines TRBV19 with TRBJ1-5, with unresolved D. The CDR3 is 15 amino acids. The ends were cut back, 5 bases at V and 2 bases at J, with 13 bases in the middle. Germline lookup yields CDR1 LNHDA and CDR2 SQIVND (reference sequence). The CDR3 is CASSLTLFGNQPQHF. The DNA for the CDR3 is TGTGCCAGTAGTCTGACATTGTTTGGCAATCAGCCCCAGCATTTT.

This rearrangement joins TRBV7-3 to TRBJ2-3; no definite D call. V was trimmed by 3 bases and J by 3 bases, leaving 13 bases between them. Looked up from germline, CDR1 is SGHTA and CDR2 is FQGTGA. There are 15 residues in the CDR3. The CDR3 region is CASSLTSLRTDTQYF. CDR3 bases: TGTGCCAGCAGCTTGACAAGCCTTAGGACAGATACGCAGTATTTT.

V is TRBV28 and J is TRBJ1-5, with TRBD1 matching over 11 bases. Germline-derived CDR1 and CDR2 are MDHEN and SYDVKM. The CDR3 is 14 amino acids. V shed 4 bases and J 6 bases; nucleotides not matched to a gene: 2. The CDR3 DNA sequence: TGTGCCAGCAGTTCGGGACAGGGGGGTCAGCCCCAGCATTTT. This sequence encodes CASSSGQGGQPQHF.

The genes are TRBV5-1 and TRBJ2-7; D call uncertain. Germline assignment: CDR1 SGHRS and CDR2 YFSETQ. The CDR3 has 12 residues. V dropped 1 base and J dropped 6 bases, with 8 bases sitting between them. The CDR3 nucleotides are TGCGCCAGCAGCTTGTATGCGAGCGAGCAGTACTTC. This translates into CASSLYASEQYF.

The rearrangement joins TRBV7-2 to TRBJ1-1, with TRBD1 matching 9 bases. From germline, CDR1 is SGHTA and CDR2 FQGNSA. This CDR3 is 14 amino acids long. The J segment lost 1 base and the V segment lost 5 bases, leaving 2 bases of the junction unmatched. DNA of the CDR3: TGTGCCAGCAGCAAGGGACAGGGGAACACTGAAGCTTTCTTT. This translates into CASSKGQGNTEAFF.

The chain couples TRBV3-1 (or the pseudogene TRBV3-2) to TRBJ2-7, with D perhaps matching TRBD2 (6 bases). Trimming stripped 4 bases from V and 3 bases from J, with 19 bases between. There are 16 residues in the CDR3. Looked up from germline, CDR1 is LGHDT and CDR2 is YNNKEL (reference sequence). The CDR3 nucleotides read TGTGCCAGCAGCCTAGCCTTAGCGGAGACGATCTACGAGCAGTACTTC. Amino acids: CASSLALAETIYEQYF.

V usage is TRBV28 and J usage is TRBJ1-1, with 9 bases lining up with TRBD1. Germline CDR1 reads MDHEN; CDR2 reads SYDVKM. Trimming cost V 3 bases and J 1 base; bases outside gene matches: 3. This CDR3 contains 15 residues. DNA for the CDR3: TGTGCCAGCAGTTTTTTACAGGGGGCGAACACTGAAGCTTTCTTT. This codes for CASSFLQGANTEAFF.

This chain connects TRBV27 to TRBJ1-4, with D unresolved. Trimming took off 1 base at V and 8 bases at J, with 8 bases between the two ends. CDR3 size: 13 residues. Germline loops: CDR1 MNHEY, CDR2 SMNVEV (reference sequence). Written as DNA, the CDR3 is TGTGCCAGCAGTTTATATCCGTCCGAAAAACTGTTTTTT. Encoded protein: CASSLYPSEKLFF. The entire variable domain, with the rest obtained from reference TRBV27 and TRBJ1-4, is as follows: EAQVTQNPRYLITVTGKKLTVTCSQNMNHEYMSWYRQDPGLGLRQIYYSMNVEVTDKGDVPEGYKVSRKEKRNFPLILESPSPNQTSLYFCASSLYPSEKLFFGSGTQLSVL.

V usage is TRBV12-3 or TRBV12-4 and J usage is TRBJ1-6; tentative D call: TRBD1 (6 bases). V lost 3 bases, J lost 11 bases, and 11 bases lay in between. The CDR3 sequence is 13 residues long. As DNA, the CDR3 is TGTGCCAGCAGTTTCGACAGGATGCCACCCCTCCACTTT. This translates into CASSFDRMPPLHF.